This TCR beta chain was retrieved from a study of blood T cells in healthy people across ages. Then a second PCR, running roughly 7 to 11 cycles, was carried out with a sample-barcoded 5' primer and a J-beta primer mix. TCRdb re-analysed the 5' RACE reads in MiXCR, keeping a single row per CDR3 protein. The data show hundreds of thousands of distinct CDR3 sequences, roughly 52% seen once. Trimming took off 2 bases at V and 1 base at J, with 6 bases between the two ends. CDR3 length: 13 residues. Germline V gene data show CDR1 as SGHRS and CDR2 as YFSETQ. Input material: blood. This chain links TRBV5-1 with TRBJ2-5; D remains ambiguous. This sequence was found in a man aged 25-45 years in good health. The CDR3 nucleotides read TGCGCCAGCAGCTTTAACGGCCAAGAGACCCAGTACTTC. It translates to CASSFNGQETQYF.